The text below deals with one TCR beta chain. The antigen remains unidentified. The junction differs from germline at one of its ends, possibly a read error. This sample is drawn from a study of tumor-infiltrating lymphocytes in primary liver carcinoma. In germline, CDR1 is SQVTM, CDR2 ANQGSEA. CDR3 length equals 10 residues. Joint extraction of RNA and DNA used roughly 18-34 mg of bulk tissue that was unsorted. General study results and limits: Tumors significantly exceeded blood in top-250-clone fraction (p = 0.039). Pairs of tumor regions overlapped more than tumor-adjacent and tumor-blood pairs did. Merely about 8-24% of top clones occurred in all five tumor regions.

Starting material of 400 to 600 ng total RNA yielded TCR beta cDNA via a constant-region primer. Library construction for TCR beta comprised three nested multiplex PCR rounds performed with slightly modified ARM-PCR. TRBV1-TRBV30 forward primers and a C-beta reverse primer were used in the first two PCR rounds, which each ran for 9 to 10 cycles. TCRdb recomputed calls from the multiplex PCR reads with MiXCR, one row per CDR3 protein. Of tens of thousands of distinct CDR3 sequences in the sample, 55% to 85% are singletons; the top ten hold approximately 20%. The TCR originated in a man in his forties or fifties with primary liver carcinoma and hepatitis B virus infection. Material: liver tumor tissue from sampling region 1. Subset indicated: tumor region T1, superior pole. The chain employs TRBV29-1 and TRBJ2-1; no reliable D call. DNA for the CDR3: TGCAGCGGATCCTACAATGAGAAGTTTTTC. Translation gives CSGSYNEKFF.